This TCR beta chain was sequenced in a study of shared clonotypes between healthy human individuals. This clone occurred once. Profiled with immunoSEQ multiplex PCR; TCRdb holds only in-frame clones, not every one. The sample yields some 1,600,000 clones, under 99% seen once. The CDR3 is 13 residues long. Germline CDR1 is SGHAT and CDR2 is FQNNGV. V shed 1 base and J shed 4 bases, with 7 bases lying between them. Donors, without exception, were Caucasian adults residing in Nashville, Tennessee. Naive CD45RA+ and memory CD45RA-negative subsets were split from CD4+ cells. The sequence derives from a man aged 30 to 39 in good health. The sequencing input was naive CD4+ T cells sorted from blood. Noted subset: CD45RA+ positively selected. The chain joins TRBV11-2 to TRBJ1-2; D not certain. CDR3 sequence: CASSLGRTYGYTF. The CDR3, as DNA: TGTGCCAGCAGCTTAGGCAGGACCTATGGCTACACCTTC. Filled out from reference TRBV11-2 and TRBJ1-2, the complete variable domain reads EAGVAQSPRYKIIEKRQSVAFWCNPISGHATLYWYQQILGQGPKLLIQFQNNGVVDDSQLPKDRFSAERLKGVDSTLKIQPAKLEDSAVYLCASSLGRTYGYTFGSGTRLTVV.